A selection of T cell receptor beta chains follows, all from one sample in a study of shared clonotypes between healthy human individuals. Profiled with immunoSEQ multiplex PCR; TCRdb holds only in-frame clones, not every one. The sample consists of under 2,000,000 clones, just under 95% of them appearing once. Sequencing input: naive CD8+ T cells sorted from blood. These receptors were obtained from a man aged 18 to 29 in good health. CDR3s include the opening cysteine and the closing phenylalanine or tryptophan.

J: TRBJ2-1
V: TRBV7-9
CDR3: CASSFSSSPNEQFF

J: TRBJ2-3
V: TRBV10-2
CDR3: CASSVGVPDTQYF

J: TRBJ1-3
V: TRBV7-9
CDR3: CASSPRFGTPSGNTIYF

J: TRBJ2-3
V: TRBV7-6
CDR3: CASSLMGFQADTQYF

J: TRBJ1-5
V: TRBV4-1
CDR3: CASSHLTGEDQPQHF

J: TRBJ2-1
V: TRBV4-3
CDR3: CASSQDPTGNEQFF

J: TRBJ2-6
V: TRBV5-6
CDR3: CASSLVQSGANVLTF

J: TRBJ2-7
V: TRBV5-6
CDR3: CASSPTSWSSYEQYF

J: TRBJ2-7
V: TRBV2
CDR3: CASYGTSGPYEQYF

J: TRBJ2-7
V: TRBV5-6
CDR3: CASSLRQGGDEQYF

J: TRBJ1-2
V: TRBV28
CDR3: CASSFNNYYGYTF

J: TRBJ2-7
V: TRBV4-1
CDR3: CASSQERTGLHEQYF

J: TRBJ2-5
V: TRBV5-6
CDR3: CASSLDPEETQYF

J: TRBJ2-7
V: TRBV13
CDR3: CASSREGAEQYF

J: TRBJ2-6
V: TRBV27
CDR3: CASSLWGPSGANVLTF

J: TRBJ2-7
V: TRBV13
CDR3: CASSQDRASYEQYF

J: TRBJ2-7
V: TRBV5-1
CDR3: CASSLELGREAAYEQYF

J: TRBJ2-4
V: TRBV4-2
CDR3: CASSQGIRTYF

J: TRBJ2-7
V: TRBV19
CDR3: CASSMGLGPYEQYF

J: TRBJ2-5
V: TRBV6-1
CDR3: CATQPGQAYQETQYF

J: TRBJ2-7
V: TRBV6-1
CDR3: CASSAKVTYEQYF

J: TRBJ2-7
V: TRBV4-1
CDR3: CASSHGTSSLYEQYF

J: TRBJ2-3
V: TRBV11-2
CDR3: CASSPTGGSTDTQYF

J: TRBJ1-3
V: TRBV5-5
CDR3: CASSLGVSGNTIYF

J: TRBJ2-7
V: TRBV5-1
CDR3: CASSLEGEAYEQYF

J: TRBJ2-7
V: TRBV5-5
CDR3: CASRDGTSYEQYF